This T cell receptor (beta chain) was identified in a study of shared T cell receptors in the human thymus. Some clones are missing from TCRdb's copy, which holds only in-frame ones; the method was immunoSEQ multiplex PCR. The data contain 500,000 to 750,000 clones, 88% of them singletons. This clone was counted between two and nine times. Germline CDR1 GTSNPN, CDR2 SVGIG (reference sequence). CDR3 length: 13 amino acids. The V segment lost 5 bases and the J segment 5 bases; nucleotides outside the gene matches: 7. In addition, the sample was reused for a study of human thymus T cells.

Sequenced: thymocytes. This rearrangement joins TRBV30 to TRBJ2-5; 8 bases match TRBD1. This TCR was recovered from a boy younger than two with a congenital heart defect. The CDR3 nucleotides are TGTGCCTGGTCGGACAGGGTGGAGGAGACCCAGTACTTC. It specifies CAWSDRVEETQYF.